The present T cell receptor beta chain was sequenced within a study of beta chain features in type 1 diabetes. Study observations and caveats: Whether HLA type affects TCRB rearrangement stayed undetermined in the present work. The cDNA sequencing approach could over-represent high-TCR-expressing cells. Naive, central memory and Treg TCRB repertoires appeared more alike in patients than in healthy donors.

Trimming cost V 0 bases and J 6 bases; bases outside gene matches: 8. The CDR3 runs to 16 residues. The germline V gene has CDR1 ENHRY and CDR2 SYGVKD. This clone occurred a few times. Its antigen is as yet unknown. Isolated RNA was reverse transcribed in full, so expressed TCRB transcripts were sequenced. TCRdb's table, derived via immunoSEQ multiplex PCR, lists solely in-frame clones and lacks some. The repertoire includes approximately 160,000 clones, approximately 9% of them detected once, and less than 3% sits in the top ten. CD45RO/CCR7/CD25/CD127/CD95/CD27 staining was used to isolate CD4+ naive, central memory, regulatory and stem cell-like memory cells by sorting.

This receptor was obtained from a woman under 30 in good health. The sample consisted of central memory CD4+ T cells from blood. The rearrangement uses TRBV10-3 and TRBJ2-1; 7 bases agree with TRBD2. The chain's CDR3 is CAISESGGGYGNEQFF. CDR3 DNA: TGTGCCATCAGTGAGTCCGGGGGAGGGTACGGCAATGAGCAGTTCTTC.